What follows is one TCR beta chain and its context. The sample belongs to a study of blood T cell repertoires in COVID-19. The wider study: T cells, B-cell-depleted T cells, or PBMCs supplied cDNA or gDNA.

Study processing details: Reference gene primer amplification in the assay estimated nucleated cell counts. Profiled with immunoSEQ multiplex PCR; TCRdb holds only in-frame clones, not every one. That table is the source of V, J and clone size, and D and trimming were worked out from the DNA. The sample has roughly 88,000 clones; around 90% are singletons. The receptor was derived from a woman between 50 and 59 years old in a cohort sampled during active COVID-19. What was sequenced was peripheral blood.

DNA for the CDR3: TGTGCCATCAGTGAGTCGATCAGGGGCTCCTACAATGAGCAGTTCTTC. Its translation: CAISESIRGSYNEQFF. This rearrangement joins TRBV10-3 to TRBJ2-1; D possibly corresponds to TRBD1 (6 bases). Per the germline V gene, CDR1 is ENHRY and CDR2 is SYGVKD. The CDR3 covers 16 residues. V shed 0 bases and J shed 0 bases, with 9 bases lying between them.